The 20 T cell receptor beta chains reported below all come from one sample, sequenced in a study of cytomegalovirus exposure and HLA in healthy donors. The study ran its PCR with 60 Vbeta and 13 Jbeta primers. Method: immunoSEQ multiplex PCR; TCRdb's copy keeps in-frame clones and lacks some. This sample has around 120,000 clones, with roughly four fifths found just once. Sample: PBMCs. These receptors came from a woman under 30 in good health and CMV-seronegative.

V gene TRBV9 combines with J gene TRBJ1-5; TRBD1 aligns across 7 bases. The germline CDR1 and CDR2 sequences are SGDLS and YYNGEE. The CDR3 totals 13 residues. Trimming cost V 8 bases and J 2 bases; bases outside gene matches: 4. The CDR3: CASGTAGNQPQHF. The CDR3 nucleotides read TGTGCCAGTGGGACAGCGGGCAATCAGCCCCAGCATTTT. Looking up the rest from reference TRBV9 and TRBJ1-5 gives the full variable domain: DSGVTQTPKHLITATGQRVTLRCSPRSGDLSVYWYQQSLDQGLQFLIQYYNGEERAKGNILERFSAQQFPDLHSELNLSSLELGDSALYFCASGTAGNQPQHFGDGTRLSIL.

The rearrangement uses TRBV6-6 and TRBJ2-3; TRBD2 might be the D (6 bases). The CDR3 is 15 residues long. V was cut by 4 bases and J by 0 bases, with 11 bases left in between. Germline values: CDR1 MNHNY, CDR2 SVGAGI (reference sequence). CDR3 in DNA: TGTGCCAGCAGTTTGGAGGGAACTAGCACAGATACGCAGTATTTT. This codes for CASSLEGTSTDTQYF.

This clone was seen more than once but under ten times. This chain uses TRBV6-1 with TRBJ1-6, with 7 bases identical to TRBD1. CDR1 MNHNS and CDR2 SASEGT come from the germline V gene. The CDR3 covers 13 residues. V shed 7 bases and J 10 bases; nucleotides not matched to a gene: 7. The CDR3 nucleotides read TGTGCCAGCATCACAGGGGCTCGGTCACCCCTCCACTTT. As protein: CASITGARSPLHF.

The chain joins TRBV6-6 to TRBJ1-1; no firm D call. Per germline, CDR1 MNHNY and CDR2 SVGAGI (reference sequence). With 4 bases removed from V and 3 bases from J, the gap between germline ends came to 3 bases. The CDR3 has 11 residues. The CDR3 spells CASSSYTEAFF. The DNA for the CDR3 is TGTGCCAGCAGTTCCTACACTGAAGCTTTCTTT.

The chain carries TRBV7-2 and TRBJ1-6; TRBD1 is a possible D gene (5 bases). The CDR3 consists of 15 residues. Germline V lookup: CDR1 SGHTA, CDR2 FQGNSA. Trimming pared 0 bases from V and 6 bases from J, leaving 9 bases between. The CDR3 spells CASSLAGQLNSPLHF. In DNA, the CDR3 is TGTGCCAGCAGCTTAGCAGGACAACTTAATTCACCCCTCCACTTT.

CDR3 sequence (DNA): TGTGCCAGCAGCTTAGCACCGGACAGGGTCTACAATGAGCAGTTCTTC. Its protein is CASSLAPDRVYNEQFF. The rearrangement joins TRBV7-9 to TRBJ2-1; 8 bases line up with TRBD1. In germline, CDR1 is SEHNR, CDR2 FQNEAQ (reference sequence). This CDR3 region has 16 residues. The V segment lost 0 bases and the J segment 3 bases; nucleotides outside the gene matches: 4.

This clone was detected a few times. The V gene is TRBV7-4, the J gene TRBJ1-2, with TRBD1 identical over 7 bases. CDR1 and CDR2 (germline): SGHVT, SQSDAQ. The ends lost 6 bases at V and 0 bases at J; junction bases unmatched: 10. The CDR3 spans 16 residues. The CDR3: CASRTGHRASNYGYTF. DNA for the CDR3: TGTGCCAGCAGGACAGGGCACCGGGCCTCTAACTATGGCTACACCTTC.

J is TRBJ1-5 and V is TRBV28; TRBD1 might be the D (5 bases). The CDR3 sequence is 17 residues long. Trimming took 3 bases from V and 0 from J, leaving 15 bases between them. Germline V lookup: CDR1 MDHEN, CDR2 SYDVKM. The CDR3: CASSFPPWGVSNQPQHF. In nucleotides, the CDR3 is TGTGCCAGCAGTTTCCCTCCGTGGGGGGTTAGCAATCAGCCCCAGCATTTT.

This chain uses TRBV5-1 with TRBJ1-1; D unresolved. The CDR3 totals 13 residues. Germline V gene sequence: CDR1 SGHRS, CDR2 YFSETQ. The V end was cut by 7 bases, the J end by 8 bases, with 18 bases between. The DNA of the CDR3 is TGCGCCAGCGGAGGGAATCTGGGCAGCGAAGCTTTCTTT. Translating gives CASGGNLGSEAFF.

The chain joins TRBV28 to TRBJ1-2; 8 positions agree with TRBD1. There are 15 residues in the CDR3. Per germline, CDR1 MDHEN and CDR2 SYDVKM. V lost 5 bases and J lost 1; bases outside the gene matches: 6. The CDR3 nucleotides are TGTGCCAGCAGTATCGACAGGGGTTTTAACTATGGCTACACCTTC. Translation gives CASSIDRGFNYGYTF.

The chain combines TRBV2 with TRBJ2-1; 7 bases agree with TRBD1. This CDR3 is 13 amino acids long. CDR1 and CDR2 (germline): SNHLY, FYNNEI. The trim removed 3 bases at V and 5 bases at J, leaving 1 base unmatched. CDR3 in amino acids: CASSDRGNNEQFF. CDR3 coding DNA: TGTGCCAGCAGTGACAGGGGGAACAATGAGCAGTTCTTC.

This clone was found a few times. The chain carries TRBV28 and TRBJ1-1; possibly TRBD1 for D (5 bases). This CDR3 region has 14 residues. Germline V lookup: CDR1 MDHEN, CDR2 SYDVKM. Trimming left V 5 bases short and J 4 bases short, with 14 bases between. CDR3 bases: TGTGCCAGCAGTCCGTCAGGGCTTTCCACTGAAGCTTTCTTT. Its translation is CASSPSGLSTEAFF.

The gene calls are TRBV19 and TRBJ2-1; the match to TRBD1 covers 9 bases. With V trimmed by 3 bases and J by 6 bases, 0 bases remained unmatched. From germline, CDR1 is LNHDA and CDR2 SQIVND (reference sequence). This CDR3 has 13 residues. CDR3 protein: CASSMDRGNEQFF. The CDR3 bases are TGTGCCAGTAGTATGGACAGGGGCAATGAGCAGTTCTTC. The variable domain in full, with the rest retrieved from reference TRBV19 and TRBJ2-1, is DGGITQSPKYLFRKEGQNVTLSCEQNLNHDAMYWYRQDPGQGLRLIYYSQIVNDFQKGDIAEGYSVSREKKESFPLTVTSAQKNPTAFYLCASSMDRGNEQFFGPGTRLTVL.

Written as DNA, the CDR3 is TGTGCCAGCAGTCCACCGGGGGGGCCGAGAGAAGCTTTCTTT. Its translation is CASSPPGGPREAFF. This rearrangement joins TRBV6-6 to TRBJ1-1, with D tentatively TRBD1 (6 bases). The germline V gene has CDR1 MNHNY and CDR2 SVGAGI (reference sequence). The length of the CDR3 is 14 residues. V shed 5 bases and J shed 8 bases, with 18 bases lying between them.

The J gene is TRBJ1-5, the V gene TRBV5-1; D is perhaps TRBD1 (6 bases). Germline CDR1 and CDR2: SGHRS and YFSETQ. V was clipped by 4 bases and J by 3 bases, with 11 bases between them. There are 14 residues in the CDR3. The CDR3 loop is CASSTGQTNQPQHF. The CDR3 nucleotides read TGCGCCAGCAGCACCGGACAGACCAATCAGCCCCAGCATTTT.

The V gene is TRBV4-1, the J gene TRBJ2-1; 10 nucleotides line up with TRBD2. The V segment lost 1 base and the J segment 7 bases; nucleotides outside the gene matches: 13. Germline assignment: CDR1 MGHRA and CDR2 YSYEKL. The CDR3 extends over 18 amino acids. The CDR3 is CASSQGRASGGSKNEQFF. The CDR3 coding sequence is TGCGCCAGCAGCCAAGGGAGGGCTAGCGGGGGATCTAAAAATGAGCAGTTCTTC.

This clone has a handful of counts. V gene TRBV29-1 combines with J gene TRBJ2-1; maybe TRBD2 (5 bases). Deletions cut 8 bases from V and 4 bases from J, with 12 bases between. The CDR3 spans 12 residues. The germline V gene encodes CDR1 SQVTM and CDR2 ANQGSEA. In nucleotides, the CDR3 is TGCAGCCATCTCAGAGGGTACAATGAGCAGTTCTTC. It encodes CSHLRGYNEQFF.

The DNA of the CDR3 is TGCGCCAGCAGCCAACAGGGGGCGTTGGGCACCGGGGAGCTGTTTTTT. Residues: CASSQQGALGTGELFF. The chain uses TRBV4-1 and TRBJ2-2; 8 nucleotides match TRBD1. The CDR3 runs to 16 residues. Unmatched junction bases numbered 6, after V lost 2 bases and J lost 4 bases. CDR1 is MGHRA, CDR2 YSYEKL, per germline.

This rearrangement joins TRBV28 to TRBJ1-1; no reliable D call. The CDR3 loop spans 16 amino acids. Germline V CDR1 and CDR2: MDHEN, SYDVKM. The germline V and J ends were trimmed by 4 bases and 0 bases, with 15 bases remaining between them. CDR3: CASSWVERVLNTEAFF. Here the CDR3 DNA reads TGTGCCAGCAGTTGGGTGGAGCGAGTCCTGAACACTGAAGCTTTCTTT.

This chain joins TRBV6-6 and TRBJ2-1; 8 bases are a match to TRBD1. Germline V gene lookup returns CDR1 MNHNY and CDR2 SVGAGI (reference sequence). The CDR3 has 13 residues. The ends lost 9 bases at V and 4 bases at J; junction bases unmatched: 5. CDR3 sequence: CASSDRAYNEQFF. The DNA for the CDR3 is TGTGCCAGTTCGGACAGGGCATACAATGAGCAGTTCTTC.